This entry features one TCR beta chain sequence. Antigen unknown. This sample stems from a study of cytomegalovirus exposure and HLA in healthy donors. Study outcomes and limitations: Using a false discovery rate of 0.05, a later analysis showed that 16,951 TCR beta sequences were associated with HLA alleles.

PCR primers comprised 60 Vbeta and 13 Jbeta primers. The assay was immunoSEQ multiplex PCR, and TCRdb's table has in-frame clones only and misses some. The top ten clones hold about 5% of a sample with 100,000 or so clones, 60% to 85% of them seen once. Germline CDR1 SGHNT, CDR2 YYREEE (reference sequence). J lost 7 bases, V lost 3 bases, and 11 bases had no gene match. This CDR3 is built from 17 residues. The chain uses TRBV5-4 and TRBJ1-6; TRBD1 matches 9 bases. Sequenced sample: PBMCs. This sequence was found in a middle-aged woman in good health and CMV-seronegative. CDR3 nucleotides: TGTGCCAGCAGCTCGCTCCGCGGGACAGGGCAGAATTCACCCCTCCACTTT. It yields the protein CASSSLRGTGQNSPLHF.